This T cell receptor beta chain originates from a study of OX40 agonist ivuxolimab in advanced cancers. Study details: It was permissible to have had prior anti-PD-1, anti-PD-L1 or anti-CTLA-4 therapy, and around 40% had some.

Blood sampling was done at baseline, cycle 4 day 1, and cycle 7 day 1. The V gene's germline CDR1 is GTSNPN and CDR2 SVGIG (reference sequence). V shed 6 bases and J shed 4 bases, with 12 bases lying between them. The CDR3 is 12 residues long. Assay: immunoSEQ multiplex PCR; the TCRdb copy retains only in-frame clones and omits some. The sample holds roughly 59,000 clones, roughly 90% seen once. This TCR was sampled from an adult with an advanced solid tumor such as melanoma, head and neck, liver or kidney cancer. V and J are TRBV30 and TRBJ1-2; D unresolved. Sample: CD4+ or CD8+ T cells sorted from blood, taken in a trial of the OX40 agonist ivuxolimab. The CDR3 is CACAKPGYGYTF. The CDR3 coding sequence is TGTGCCTGTGCCAAACCAGGCTATGGCTACACCTTC.